This T cell receptor beta chain was sequenced during a study of response to subunit inactivated influenza vaccine. Losses at the gene ends were 1 base for V and 5 bases for J; bases not matched to a gene: 5. Germline CDR1 reads SGHTA; CDR2 reads FQGNSA. This CDR3 comprises 14 residues. TCRdb processed the RT-PCR reads anew with MiXCR; each CDR3 protein has one entry. The sample lists under 550,000 distinct CDR3 sequences; roughly 8.2% were seen once. This clonotype has a count of ten or more. The source was PBMCs from blood, collected around 25 months after vaccination. The TCR comes from a man aged 50 to 69 who received an inactivated influenza vaccine. The chain recombines TRBV7-2 with TRBJ2-7, with 7 bases that match TRBD1. The CDR3 region is CASSLGQGTNEQYF. The CDR3 DNA is TGTGCCAGCAGCTTAGGACAGGGAACCAACGAGCAGTACTTC.